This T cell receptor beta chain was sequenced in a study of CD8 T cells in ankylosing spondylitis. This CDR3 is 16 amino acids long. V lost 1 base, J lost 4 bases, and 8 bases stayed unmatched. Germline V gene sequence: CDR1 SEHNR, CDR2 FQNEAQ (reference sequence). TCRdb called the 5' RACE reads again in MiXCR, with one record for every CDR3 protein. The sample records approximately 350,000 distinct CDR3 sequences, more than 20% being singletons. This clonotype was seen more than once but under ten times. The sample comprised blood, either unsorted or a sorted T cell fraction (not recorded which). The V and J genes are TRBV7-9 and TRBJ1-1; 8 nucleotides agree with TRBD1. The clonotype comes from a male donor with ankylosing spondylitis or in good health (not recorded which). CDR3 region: CASSLGGQGARTEAFF. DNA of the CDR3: TGTGCCAGCAGCTTAGGAGGTCAGGGGGCGCGCACTGAAGCTTTCTTT.